The 15 T cell receptor beta chains given below trace back to one sample, sequenced in a study of blood T cell repertoires in COVID-19. Using immunoSEQ multiplex PCR, the repertoire was profiled, and TCRdb retains in-frame clones only, with some absent. Of tens of thousands of clones in the sample, roughly nine tenths are singletons; the top ten hold 4% to 6%. The sequencing sample was made of peripheral blood. The receptor source for this set is a woman aged 80 or over with active or convalescent COVID-19.

V is TRBV27 and J is TRBJ2-2, with D tentatively TRBD1 (6 bases). CDR1 and CDR2 (germline): MNHEY, SMNVEV (reference sequence). The CDR3 has 13 residues. Trimming cost V 6 bases and J 5 bases, with 10 bases left between them. The DNA of the CDR3 is TGTGCCAGCAGCGGGACAAGAACCGGGGAGCTGTTTTTT. Encoded protein: CASSGTRTGELFF.

This chain connects TRBV5-1 to TRBJ2-3, with TRBD2 identical over 10 bases. The CDR3 is 14 amino acids. Germline V lookup: CDR1 SGHRS, CDR2 YFSETQ. With V trimmed by 4 bases and J by 5 bases, 4 bases remained unmatched. As DNA, the CDR3 is TGCGCCAGCAGCCGAGGACTAGCGGTAGATACGCAGTATTTT. This translates into CASSRGLAVDTQYF.

This chain links TRBV13 with TRBJ2-5; unclear D gene. The CDR3 sequence is 13 residues long. Trimming took 3 bases from V and 2 from J, leaving 7 bases between them. Germline V CDR1 and CDR2: PRHDT, FYEKMQ (reference sequence). The CDR3, as DNA: TGTGCCAGCAGCTTCGACGGGCAAGAGACCCAGTACTTC. Its protein product is CASSFDGQETQYF.

The genes are TRBV7-8 and TRBJ2-7, with TRBD1 identical over 7 bases. The V segment lost 4 bases and the J segment 6 bases; nucleotides outside the gene matches: 3. CDR3 size: 12 residues. Germline V CDR1 and CDR2: SGHVS, FQNEAQ. This chain's CDR3 is CASSSYRGEQYF. The CDR3 DNA follows: TGTGCCAGCAGCTCCTACAGGGGCGAGCAGTACTTC.

This clone was counted once. The genes are TRBV5-1 and TRBJ2-2, with D possibly TRBD2 on 6 matching bases. V was trimmed by 1 base and J by 3 bases, leaving 13 bases between them. There are 16 residues in the CDR3. Germline lookup yields CDR1 SGHRS and CDR2 YFSETQ. The CDR3 spells CASSLRASADTGELFF. For the CDR3, the DNA is TGCGCCAGCAGCTTGCGGGCTAGCGCGGACACCGGGGAGCTGTTTTTT.

The chain is built from TRBV27 and TRBJ2-2; 7 bases agree with TRBD2. The CDR3 has 15 residues. V lost 3 bases and J lost 6; bases outside the gene matches: 7. Germline V gene lookup returns CDR1 MNHEY and CDR2 SMNVEV (reference sequence). CDR3 sequence reads: CASSFRGLVAGELFF. CDR3 nucleotides: TGTGCCAGCAGTTTCCGCGGACTAGTCGCCGGGGAGCTGTTTTTT.

This rearrangement joins TRBV19 to TRBJ1-5; no reliable D call. Germline V lookup: CDR1 LNHDA, CDR2 SQIVND (reference sequence). This CDR3 has 15 residues. V was pared by 2 bases and J by 3 bases, with 11 bases between. As DNA, the CDR3 is TGTGCCAGTAGTATAAGAGGGATAGACAATCAGCCCCAGCATTTT. Protein product: CASSIRGIDNQPQHF.

This clone was seen only once. The chain uses TRBV7-2 and TRBJ2-1, with 12 nucleotides matching TRBD2. V was clipped by 5 bases and J by 9 bases; unmatched bases: 8. Germline CDR1 SGHTA, CDR2 FQGNSA. The CDR3 is made up of 15 amino acids. CDR3 region: CASSPRTSGDPEQFF. The CDR3 bases are TGTGCCAGCAGCCCCCGGACTAGCGGGGATCCTGAGCAGTTCTTC.

The chain combines TRBV28 with TRBJ1-1; possible D gene TRBD1, 5 bases. The V gene's germline CDR1 is MDHEN and CDR2 SYDVKM. The germline V and J ends were trimmed by 2 bases and 5 bases, with 12 bases remaining between them. The CDR3 consists of 14 residues. CDR3 nucleotides: TGTGCCAGCAGTTTAATACGGGGGGGAACTGAAGCTTTCTTT. Protein sequence: CASSLIRGGTEAFF.

The CDR3 bases are TGTGCCTGGACCGGCACCGGGACTAGCGGGAGGGCCGGGGCCAAAAACATTCAGTACTTC. Translated: CAWTGTGTSGRAGAKNIQYF. The chain couples TRBV30 to TRBJ2-4; 16 positions match TRBD2. The length of the CDR3 is 20 residues. Germline-derived CDR1 and CDR2 are GTSNPN and SVGIG (reference sequence). V was pared by 4 bases and J by 1 base, with 13 bases of the junction left unmatched.

The table lists this clone with a few counts. The rearrangement joins TRBV29-1 to TRBJ2-2; possibly TRBD1 for D (5 bases). CDR1 is SQVTM and CDR2 is ANQGSEA in the germline V gene. Trimming stripped 3 bases from V and 9 bases from J, with 8 bases between. The CDR3 length is 11 residues. This chain's CDR3 is CSVELGRELFF. For the CDR3, the DNA is TGCAGCGTTGAGTTGGGGCGGGAGCTGTTTTTT.

The CDR3 here is CASSESRGSSYEQYF. The DNA for the CDR3 is TGCGCCAGCAGTGAGTCTAGGGGGAGCTCCTACGAGCAGTACTTC. This sequence joins TRBV10-1 and TRBJ2-7; weak D call: TRBD1 (6 bases). Germline CDR1 and CDR2: WNHNN and SYGVQD (reference sequence). This CDR3 has 15 residues. The V end was cut by 0 bases, the J end by 0 bases, with 9 bases between.

The chain is built from TRBV29-1 and TRBJ2-3, with 10 nucleotides matching TRBD2. V dropped 3 bases and J dropped 6; count of bases not matched to a gene: 9. CDR3 length: 15 amino acids. Germline assignment: CDR1 SQVTM and CDR2 ANQGSEA. The CDR3 region has the DNA TGCAGCGTTGATATCCCAGCGGGAGGGTATGATACGCAGTATTTT. Translated, it gives CSVDIPAGGYDTQYF.

V gene TRBV29-1 combines with J gene TRBJ2-3, with D perhaps TRBD2 (7 bases). The germline V gene encodes CDR1 SQVTM and CDR2 ANQGSEA. This CDR3 comprises 15 residues. V gave up 6 bases and J gave up 3 bases, with 19 bases separating them. The CDR3 is CSVDSGKGGTDTQYF. For the CDR3, the DNA is TGCAGCGTGGACAGCGGGAAGGGAGGGACAGATACGCAGTATTTT.

CDR3 amino acids: CASNTEVQRQPQHF. The CDR3 DNA follows: TGTGCCAGCAATACAGAAGTCCAAAGGCAGCCCCAGCATTTT. The V and J genes are TRBV28 and TRBJ1-5; D call uncertain. Germline V gene lookup returns CDR1 MDHEN and CDR2 SYDVKM. The CDR3 spans 14 residues. V was shortened by 7 bases and J by 7 bases, with 17 bases between the two germline ends.